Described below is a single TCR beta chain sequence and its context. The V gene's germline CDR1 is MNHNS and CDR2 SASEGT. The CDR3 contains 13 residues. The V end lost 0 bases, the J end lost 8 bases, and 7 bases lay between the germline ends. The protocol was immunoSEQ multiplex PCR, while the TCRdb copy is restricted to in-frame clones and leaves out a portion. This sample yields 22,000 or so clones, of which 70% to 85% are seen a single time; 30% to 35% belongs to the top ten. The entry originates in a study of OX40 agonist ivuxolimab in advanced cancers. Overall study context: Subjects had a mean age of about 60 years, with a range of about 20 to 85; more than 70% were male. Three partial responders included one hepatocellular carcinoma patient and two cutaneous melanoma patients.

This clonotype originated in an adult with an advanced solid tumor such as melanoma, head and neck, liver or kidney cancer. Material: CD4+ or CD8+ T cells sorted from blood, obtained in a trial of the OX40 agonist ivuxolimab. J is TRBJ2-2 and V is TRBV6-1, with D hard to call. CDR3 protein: CASSEALPGELFF. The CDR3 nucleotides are TGTGCCAGCAGTGAAGCGCTTCCAGGGGAGCTGTTTTTT.